The sequence of this T cell receptor (beta chain) was determined in a study of blood T cell repertoires in COVID-19. V gave up 2 bases and J gave up 6 bases, with 15 bases separating them. The CDR3 is 15 residues long. Germline V gives CDR1 MNHEY, CDR2 SVGAGI. Generated by immunoSEQ multiplex PCR, the TCRdb table keeps only in-frame clones and is missing some. This sample yields 130,000 to 150,000 clones, of which roughly 90% are seen a single time; 0.75% to 0.95% belongs to the top ten. The chain combines TRBV6-5 with TRBJ2-3; tentative D call: TRBD2 (5 bases). The TCR comes from a woman in her fifties or sixties with acute or convalescent COVID-19. The sequencing input was peripheral blood. For the CDR3, the DNA is TGTGCCAGCAGTTACGCGGACTCCTTTCCGGATACGCAGTATTTT. This translates into CASSYADSFPDTQYF.